This T cell receptor beta chain was captured in a study of cytomegalovirus exposure and HLA in healthy donors. Notes on this clone: Antigen unknown.

The J segment lost 0 bases and the V segment lost 1 base, leaving 0 bases of the junction unmatched. Germline CDR1 SGHNT, CDR2 YYREEE (reference sequence). The CDR3 is 14 amino acids. The PCR used 60 Vbeta and 13 Jbeta primers. The assay was immunoSEQ multiplex PCR, and TCRdb's table has in-frame clones only and misses some. The sample holds 200,000 or so clones, 82% seen once. Whole-study results and caveats: Solely CMV serostatus was available to characterize immune exposure. A list of 164 TCR beta chains associated with cytomegalovirus was given. In the analysis, some V segments, TRBV6-2 and TRBV6-3 included, were excluded as indistinguishable.

The sample taken for sequencing was PBMCs. V and J are TRBV5-4 and TRBJ1-1; 7 bases are a match to TRBD1. The receptor comes from a woman in her thirties or forties in good health and CMV-seronegative. CDR3 in amino acids: CASSLQGVNTEAFF. As DNA, the CDR3 is TGTGCCAGCAGCTTGCAGGGGGTGAACACTGAAGCTTTCTTT.